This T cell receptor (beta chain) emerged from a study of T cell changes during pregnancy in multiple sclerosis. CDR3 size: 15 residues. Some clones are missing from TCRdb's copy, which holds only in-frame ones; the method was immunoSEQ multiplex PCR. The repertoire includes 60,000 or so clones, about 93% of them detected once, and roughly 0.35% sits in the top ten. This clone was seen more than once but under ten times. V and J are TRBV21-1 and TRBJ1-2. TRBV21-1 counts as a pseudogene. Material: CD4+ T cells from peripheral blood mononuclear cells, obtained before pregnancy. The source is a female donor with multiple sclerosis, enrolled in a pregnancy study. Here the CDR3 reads CASSKAGGRMWGYTF. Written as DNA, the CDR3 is TGTGCCAGCAGCAAAGCTGGCGGAAGGATGTGGGGCTACACCTTC.